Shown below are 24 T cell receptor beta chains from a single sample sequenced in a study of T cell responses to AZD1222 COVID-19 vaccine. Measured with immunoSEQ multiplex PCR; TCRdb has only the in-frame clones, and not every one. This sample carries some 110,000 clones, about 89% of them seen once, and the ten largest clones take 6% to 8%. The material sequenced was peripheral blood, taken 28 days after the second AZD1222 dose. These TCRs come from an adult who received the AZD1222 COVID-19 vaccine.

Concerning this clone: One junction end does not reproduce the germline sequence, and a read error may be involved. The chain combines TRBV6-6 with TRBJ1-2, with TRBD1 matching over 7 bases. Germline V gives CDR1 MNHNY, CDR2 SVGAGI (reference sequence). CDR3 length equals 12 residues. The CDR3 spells CASSNNDRAQLF. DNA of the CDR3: TGTGCCAGCAGCAACAACGACAGGGCCCAGCTCTTC.

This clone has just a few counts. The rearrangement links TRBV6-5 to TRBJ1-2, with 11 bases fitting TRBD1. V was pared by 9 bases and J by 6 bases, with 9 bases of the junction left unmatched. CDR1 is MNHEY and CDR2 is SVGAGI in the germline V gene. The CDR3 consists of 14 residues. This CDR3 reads CARGPGTGGNGYTF. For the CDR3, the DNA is TGTGCCAGGGGACCGGGGACAGGGGGTAATGGCTACACCTTC.

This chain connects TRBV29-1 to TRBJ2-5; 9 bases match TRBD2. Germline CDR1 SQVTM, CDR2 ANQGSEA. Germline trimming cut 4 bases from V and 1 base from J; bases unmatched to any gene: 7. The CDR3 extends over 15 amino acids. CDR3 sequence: CSVGPPAGGQETQYF. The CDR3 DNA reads TGCAGCGTTGGCCCTCCAGCGGGGGGCCAAGAGACCCAGTACTTC.

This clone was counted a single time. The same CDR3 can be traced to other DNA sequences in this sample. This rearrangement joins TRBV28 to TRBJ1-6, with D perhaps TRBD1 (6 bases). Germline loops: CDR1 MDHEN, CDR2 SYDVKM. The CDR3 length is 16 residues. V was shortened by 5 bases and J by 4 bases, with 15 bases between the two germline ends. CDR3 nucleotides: TGTGCCAGCAGTACCAGTAAAAGGGGGTATAATTCACCCCTCCACTTT. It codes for CASSTSKRGYNSPLHF.

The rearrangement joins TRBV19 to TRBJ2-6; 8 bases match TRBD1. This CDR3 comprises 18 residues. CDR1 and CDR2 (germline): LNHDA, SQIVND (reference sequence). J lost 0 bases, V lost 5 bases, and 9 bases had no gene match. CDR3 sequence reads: CASSFGQGRFSGANVLTF. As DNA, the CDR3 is TGTGCCAGTAGTTTTGGACAGGGTAGGTTCTCTGGGGCCAACGTCCTGACTTTC.

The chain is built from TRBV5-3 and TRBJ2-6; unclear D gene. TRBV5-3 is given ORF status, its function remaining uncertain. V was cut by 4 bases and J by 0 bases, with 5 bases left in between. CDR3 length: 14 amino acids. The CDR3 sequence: CARSPSSGANVLTF. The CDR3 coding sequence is TGTGCCAGAAGCCCGAGCTCTGGGGCCAACGTCCTGACTTTC.

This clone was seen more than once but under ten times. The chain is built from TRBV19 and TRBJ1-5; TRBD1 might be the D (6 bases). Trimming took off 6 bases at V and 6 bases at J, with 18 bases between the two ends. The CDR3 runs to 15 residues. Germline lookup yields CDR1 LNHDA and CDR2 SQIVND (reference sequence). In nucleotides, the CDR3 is TGTGCCAGTAGCGAGGGCAGGGGATGGAGTCAGCCCCAGCATTTT. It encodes CASSEGRGWSQPQHF.

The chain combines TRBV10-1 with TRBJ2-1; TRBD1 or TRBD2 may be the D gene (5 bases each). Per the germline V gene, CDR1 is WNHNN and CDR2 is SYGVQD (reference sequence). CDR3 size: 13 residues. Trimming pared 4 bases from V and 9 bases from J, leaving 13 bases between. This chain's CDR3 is CASSVTGAGEQFF. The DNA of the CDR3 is TGCGCCAGCAGTGTAACAGGCGCGGGTGAGCAGTTCTTC.

This CDR3 is CASSYLTTGGYGYTF. DNA for the CDR3: TGTGCCAGCAGTTACCTGACAACAGGTGGCTATGGCTACACCTTC. The rearrangement uses TRBV6-5 and TRBJ1-2, with a tentative D call TRBD1 (5 bases). The CDR3 contains 15 residues. V dropped 2 bases and J dropped 4 bases, with 14 bases sitting between them. From germline, CDR1 is MNHEY and CDR2 SVGAGI.

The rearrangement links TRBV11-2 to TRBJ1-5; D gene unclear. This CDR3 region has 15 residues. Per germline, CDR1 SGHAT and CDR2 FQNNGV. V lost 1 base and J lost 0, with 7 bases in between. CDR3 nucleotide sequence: TGTGCCAGCAGCTTAGGGTTAGTTAGCAATCAGCCCCAGCATTTT. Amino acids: CASSLGLVSNQPQHF.

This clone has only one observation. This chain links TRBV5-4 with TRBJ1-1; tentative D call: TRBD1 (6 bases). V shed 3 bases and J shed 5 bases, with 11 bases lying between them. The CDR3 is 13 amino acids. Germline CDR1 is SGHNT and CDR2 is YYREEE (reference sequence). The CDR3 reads CASSSRGGTEAFF. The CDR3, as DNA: TGTGCCAGCAGCTCGAGGGGGGGGACTGAAGCTTTCTTT.

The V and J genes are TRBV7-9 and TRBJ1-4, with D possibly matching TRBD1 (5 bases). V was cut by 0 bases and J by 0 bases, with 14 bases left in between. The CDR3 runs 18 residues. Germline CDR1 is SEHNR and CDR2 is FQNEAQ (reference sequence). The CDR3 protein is CASSLAGWAGPTNEKLFF. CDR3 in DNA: TGTGCCAGCAGCTTAGCGGGGTGGGCAGGGCCAACTAATGAAAAACTGTTTTTT.

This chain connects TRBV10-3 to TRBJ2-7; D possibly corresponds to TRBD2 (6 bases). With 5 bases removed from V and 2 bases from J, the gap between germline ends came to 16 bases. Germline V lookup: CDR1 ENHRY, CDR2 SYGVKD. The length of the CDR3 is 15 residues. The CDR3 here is CAISPTAGGTYEQYF. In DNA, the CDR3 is TGTGCCATCAGTCCCACCGCGGGCGGGACCTACGAGCAGTACTTC.

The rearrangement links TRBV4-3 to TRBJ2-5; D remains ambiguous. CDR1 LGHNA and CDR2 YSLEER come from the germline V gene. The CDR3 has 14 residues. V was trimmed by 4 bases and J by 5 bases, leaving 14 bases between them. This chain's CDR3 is CASSPYTTGETQYF. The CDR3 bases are TGCGCCAGCAGCCCCTACACTACTGGGGAGACCCAGTACTTC.

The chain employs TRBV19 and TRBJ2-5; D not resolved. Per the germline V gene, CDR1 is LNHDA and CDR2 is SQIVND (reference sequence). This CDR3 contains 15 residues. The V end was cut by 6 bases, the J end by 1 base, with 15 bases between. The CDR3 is CASSRPNSPQETQYF. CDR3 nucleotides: TGTGCCAGTAGCCGGCCTAATTCCCCCCAAGAGACCCAGTACTTC.

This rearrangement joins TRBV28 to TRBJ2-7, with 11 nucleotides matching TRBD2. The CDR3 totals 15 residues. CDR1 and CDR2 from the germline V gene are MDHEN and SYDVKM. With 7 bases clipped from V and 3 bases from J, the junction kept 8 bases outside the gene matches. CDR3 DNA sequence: TGTGCCAGCACTCCCCTAGCGGGAGGAATCTACGAGCAGTACTTC. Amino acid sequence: CASTPLAGGIYEQYF.

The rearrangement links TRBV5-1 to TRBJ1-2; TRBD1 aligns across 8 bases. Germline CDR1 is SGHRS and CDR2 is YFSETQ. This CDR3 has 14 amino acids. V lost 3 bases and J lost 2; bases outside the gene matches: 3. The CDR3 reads CASSWTGWNYGYTF. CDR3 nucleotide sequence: TGCGCCAGCAGCTGGACAGGGTGGAACTATGGCTACACCTTC.

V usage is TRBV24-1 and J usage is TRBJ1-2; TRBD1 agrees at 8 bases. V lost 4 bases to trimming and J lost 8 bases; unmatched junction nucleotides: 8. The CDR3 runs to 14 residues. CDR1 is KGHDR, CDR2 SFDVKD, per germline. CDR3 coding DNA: TGTGCCACCAGTGACCATGGACAGGGTGAGGGCTACACCTTC. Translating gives CATSDHGQGEGYTF.

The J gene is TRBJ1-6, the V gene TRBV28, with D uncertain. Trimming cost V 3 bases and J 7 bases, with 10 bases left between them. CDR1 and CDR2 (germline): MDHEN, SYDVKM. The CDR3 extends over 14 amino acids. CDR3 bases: TGTGCCAGCAGTTTTCGGGCTGTCAATTCACCCCTCCACTTT. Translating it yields CASSFRAVNSPLHF.

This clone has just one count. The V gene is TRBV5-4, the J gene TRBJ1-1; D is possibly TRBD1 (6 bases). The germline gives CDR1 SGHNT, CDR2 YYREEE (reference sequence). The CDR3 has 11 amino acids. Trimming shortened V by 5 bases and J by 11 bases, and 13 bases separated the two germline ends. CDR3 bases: TGTGCCAGCAGTTCACAGGGTTTGGCTTTCTTT. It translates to CASSSQGLAFF.

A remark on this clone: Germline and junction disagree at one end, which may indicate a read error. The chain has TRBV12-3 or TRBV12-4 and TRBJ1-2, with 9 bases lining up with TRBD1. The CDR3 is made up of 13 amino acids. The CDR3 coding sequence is TGTGCCGGCAGCCCCGGGACAGGGACCCGCTACACCTTC. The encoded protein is CAGSPGTGTRYTF.

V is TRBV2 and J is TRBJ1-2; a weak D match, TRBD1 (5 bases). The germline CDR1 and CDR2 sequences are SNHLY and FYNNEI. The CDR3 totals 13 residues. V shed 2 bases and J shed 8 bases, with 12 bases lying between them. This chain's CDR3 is CASSEFTEGGYTF. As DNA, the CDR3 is TGTGCCAGCAGTGAATTTACCGAGGGGGGCTACACCTTC.

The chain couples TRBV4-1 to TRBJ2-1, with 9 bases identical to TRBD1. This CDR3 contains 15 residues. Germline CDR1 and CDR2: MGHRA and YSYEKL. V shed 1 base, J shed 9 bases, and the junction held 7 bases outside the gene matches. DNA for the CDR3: TGCGCCAGCAGCCAAGTCGGGACAGGGATTGGTGAGCAGTTCTTC. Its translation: CASSQVGTGIGEQFF.

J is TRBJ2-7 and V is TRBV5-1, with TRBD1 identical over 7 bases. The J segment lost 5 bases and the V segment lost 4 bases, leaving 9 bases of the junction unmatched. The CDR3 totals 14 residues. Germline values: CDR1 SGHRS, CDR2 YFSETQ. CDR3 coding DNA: TGCGCCAGCAGCCAGAGAGAGGGGGCTAACGAGCAGTACTTC. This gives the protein CASSQREGANEQYF.